Listed below are T cell receptor beta chains from one sample, sequenced in a study of blood T cell repertoires in COVID-19. Here immunoSEQ multiplex PCR was the method, and the copy in TCRdb shows in-frame clones only, minus some. Seen here are about 170,000 clones, roughly 80% observed once, and the top ten hold roughly 8.4%. Sequencing used peripheral blood. The receptors were gathered from a woman aged 80 or over with COVID-19, enrolled during active disease. CDR3s include the opening cysteine and the closing phenylalanine or tryptophan. The D gene is left open where the match is weak. Only part of the rows carry a size: once, few, many, or a class if the clone is expanded.

V gene	J gene	D gene	clone size	CDR3 protein	CDR3 DNA
TRBV6-1	TRBJ1-3	-	-	CASSDLRQGSGNTIYF	TGTGCCAGCAGTGACTTAAGACAAGGATCGGGAAACACCATATATTTT
TRBV7-9	TRBJ1-2	-	-	CASSQRQKNYGYTF	TGTGCCAGCAGCCAGAGACAGAAGAACTATGGCTACACCTTC
TRBV7-9	TRBJ1-2	TRBD1	-	CASSPGTGQYTF	TGTGCCAGCAGCCCCGGGACAGGACAGTACACCTTC
TRBV19	TRBJ1-1	TRBD1	-	CASIGGATEAFF	TGTGCCAGTATAGGGGGCGCAACTGAAGCTTTCTTT
TRBV13	TRBJ2-5	TRBD2	few	CASSLTAGAHYNPQETQYF	TGTGCCAGCAGCTTAACAGCGGGGGCCCACTATAACCCTCAAGAGACCCAGTACTTC
TRBV6-5	TRBJ1-1	TRBD1	-	CASSGPDRDTEAFF	TGTGCCAGCAGCGGACCGGACAGGGACACTGAAGCTTTCTTT
TRBV27	TRBJ2-2	-	-	CASSFKVGSVSGTGELFF	TGTGCCAGCAGTTTCAAGGTGGGGAGTGTCTCGGGCACCGGGGAGCTGTTTTTT
TRBV7-2	TRBJ1-5	TRBD1	-	CASASQGMNQHF	TGTGCCAGCGCGTCACAGGGGATGAACCAGCATTTT
TRBV6-1	TRBJ2-1	TRBD2	-	CASSEGLGHEQFF	TGTGCCAGCAGTGAGGGACTAGGGCATGAGCAGTTCTTC
TRBV14	TRBJ1-3	TRBD1	-	CASSQVPGWTGVQTGNTIYF	TGTGCCAGCAGCCAAGTCCCAGGGTGGACAGGGGTTCAAACTGGAAACACCATATATTTT
TRBV19	TRBJ1-3	-	-	CASSKTNSQISGNTIYF	TGTGCCAGTAGTAAGACGAATTCACAGATCTCTGGAAACACCATATATTTT
TRBV5-6	TRBJ2-1	TRBD1	-	CASRGQGFINEQFF	TGTGCCAGCAGGGGACAGGGGTTTATCAATGAGCAGTTCTTC
TRBV19	TRBJ1-2	-	-	CASSSRTEAPYYGYTF	TGTGCCAGTAGCTCGAGGACAGAAGCACCGTACTATGGCTACACCTTC
TRBV28	TRBJ2-7	TRBD2	-	CASSIHHGRGEQYF	TGTGCCAGCAGTATCCACCATGGGAGGGGCGAGCAGTACTTC
TRBV23-1	TRBJ2-2	TRBD1	-	CASSHRQGAHTGELFF	TGCGCCAGCAGTCACCGACAGGGGGCACACACCGGGGAGCTGTTTTTT
TRBV5-6	TRBJ2-4	-	-	CASSSPRARRNIQYF	TGTGCCAGCAGCTCGCCCAGGGCTCGTCGGAACATTCAGTACTTC
TRBV25-1	TRBJ1-2	-	-	CASSDAAGVEGYTF	TGTGCCAGCAGTGACGCGGCGGGGGTGGAGGGCTACACCTTC
TRBV7-9	TRBJ1-1	TRBD1	-	CASSRQGEGAFF	TGTGCCAGCAGCCGGCAGGGGGAAGGGGCTTTCTTT
TRBV9	TRBJ2-7	-	-	CASSVGQTPTYEQYF	TGTGCCAGCAGCGTAGGACAGACTCCTACCTACGAGCAGTACTTC
TRBV6-5	TRBJ2-7	-	-	CASSYRGGHYEQYF	TGTGCCAGCAGTTACAGGGGAGGACACTACGAGCAGTACTTC
TRBV5-1	TRBJ1-2	-	-	CASSLEDIYGYTF	TGCGCCAGCAGCTTAGAGGACATTTATGGCTACACCTTC
TRBV6-6	TRBJ1-5	-	-	CAAHRDPQHF	TGTGCCGCACACAGGGACCCCCAGCATTTT
TRBV6-6	TRBJ1-2	-	few	CASSYESYGYTF	TGTGCCAGCAGTTACGAGTCTTATGGCTACACCTTC
TRBV11-2	TRBJ1-2	-	few	CASSPGSHYGYTF	TGTGCCAGCAGCCCGGGGTCTCACTATGGCTACACCTTC
TRBV5-4	TRBJ2-2	TRBD2	-	CASRTTSGGADGELFF	TGTGCCAGCAGAACCACTAGCGGGGGGGCGGACGGGGAGCTGTTTTTT
TRBV3-1/TRBV3-2	TRBJ1-2	TRBD1	-	CASSHANRGYGYTF	TGTGCCAGCAGCCATGCTAACAGGGGTTATGGCTACACCTTC
TRBV3-1/TRBV3-2	TRBJ1-1	-	once	CASSPSFGGENTEAFF	TGTGCCAGCAGCCCCTCTTTTGGGGGGGAGAACACTGAAGCTTTCTTT
TRBV19	TRBJ2-7	-	-	CASSIFPGDYEQYF	TGTGCCAGTAGTATATTTCCAGGGGACTACGAGCAGTACTTC